The clone carrying this TCR beta chain was seen a few times. The antigen remains undetermined. This sample is drawn from a study of cytomegalovirus exposure and HLA in healthy donors. Study-level background: When just under 400 donors were genotyped, approximately 81% of them were found to fall in the Caucasian-associated ancestry cluster. Study outcomes and limitations: Some public TCRs appeared in many individuals, while most sequences were rare. Among CMV-associated TCR beta chains, most appeared HLA-restricted in a later analysis.

13 Jbeta primers and 60 Vbeta primers were used for the PCR. The method was immunoSEQ multiplex PCR; TCRdb's version includes in-frame clones alone and lacks a portion of them. Of nearly 110,000 clones listed, around 69% are singletons. The source is a man aged 18 to 30 in good health and CMV-seronegative. Input material: PBMCs.

In DNA, the CDR3 is TGTGCCAGCAGTGATTCCGGGAGGGGAAACATTCAGTACTTC. Translation gives CASSDSGRGNIQYF. The rearrangement joins TRBV25-1 to TRBJ2-4; 8 bases are shared with TRBD2. J gave up 6 bases and V 3 bases, and 4 bases lay outside the gene matches. The V gene's germline CDR1 is MGHDK and CDR2 SYGVNS. The length of the CDR3 is 14 residues.